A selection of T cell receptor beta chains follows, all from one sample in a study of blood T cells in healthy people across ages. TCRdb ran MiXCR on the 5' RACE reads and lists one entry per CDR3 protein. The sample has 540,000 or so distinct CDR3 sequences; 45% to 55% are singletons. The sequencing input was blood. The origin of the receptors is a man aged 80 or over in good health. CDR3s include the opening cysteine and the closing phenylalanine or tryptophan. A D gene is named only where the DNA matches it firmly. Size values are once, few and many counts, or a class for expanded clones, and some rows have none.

CASSLESYTQYF TGTGCCAGCAGCTTAGAATCCTATACGCAGTATTTT NA TRBJ2-3 NA TRBV7-2
CASSSRGTYGEKLFF TGTGCCAGCAGCTCGCGCGGGACATATGGTGAAAAACTGTTTTTT NA TRBJ1-4 NA TRBV7-2
CASSFKRPASYNEQFF TGTGCCAGCAGTTTTAAGCGCCCGGCCTCCTACAATGAGCAGTTCTTC NA TRBJ2-1 NA TRBV12-3/TRBV12-4
CASSRGLAGGLLGEQFF TGTGCCAGCAGCAGGGGACTAGCGGGGGGGCTCCTTGGTGAGCAGTTCTTC NA TRBJ2-1 TRBD2 TRBV7-2
CAGSYSRAGSIDEQYF TGTGCCGGCAGTTACTCGAGGGCAGGGAGCATCGACGAGCAGTACTTC once TRBJ2-7 NA TRBV6-6
CASRVRTGYYEQYF TGTGCTAGCAGGGTTCGGACAGGTTACTACGAGCAGTACTTC NA TRBJ2-7 NA TRBV21-1
CASSIWTENQPQHF TGTGCCAGCAGTATCTGGACAGAGAATCAGCCCCAGCATTTT NA TRBJ1-5 NA TRBV12-3/TRBV12-4
CASRPQGAGYEQYF TGTGCCAGCAGACCACAGGGGGCTGGCTACGAGCAGTACTTC NA TRBJ2-7 TRBD1 TRBV28
CASSVGGSSYHEQYF TGTGCCAGCAGCGTGGGAGGCAGTTCCTACCACGAGCAGTACTTC few TRBJ2-7 NA TRBV9
CSVGVNQETQYF TGCAGCGTTGGGGTAAATCAAGAGACCCAGTACTTC NA TRBJ2-5 NA TRBV29-1
CSARGLAGALSEQFF TGCAGTGCTAGAGGACTAGCGGGAGCCTTAAGTGAGCAGTTCTTC NA TRBJ2-1 TRBD2 TRBV20-1
CSRRTGQVHRTDTQYF TGTTCCCGCAGAACCGGACAGGTTCACCGCACAGATACGCAGTATTTT NA TRBJ2-3 TRBD1 TRBV6-5
CAPKERGSTPLHF TGTGCCCCCAAAGAGAGGGGATCAACACCCCTCCACTTT NA TRBJ1-6 NA TRBV3-1
CASSQTGAHYEQYF TGTGCCAGCAGCCAGACAGGGGCTCACTACGAGCAGTACTTC many TRBJ2-7 TRBD1 TRBV7-9
CASSLAGGQGSPLHF TGTGCCAGCAGCTTAGCAGGCGGGCAAGGTTCACCCCTCCACTTT few TRBJ1-6 NA TRBV7-2
CASSPLAGGYQETQYF TGTGCCAGCAGCCCCCTTGCGGGGGGGTACCAAGAGACCCAGTACTTC few TRBJ2-5 TRBD2 TRBV7-2
CASSYVGAYEQYF TGTGCCAGCAGTTACGTGGGCGCCTACGAGCAGTACTTC once TRBJ2-7 NA TRBV6-6
CASSYSDRVQSPLHF TGTGCCAGCAGTTACTCGGACAGGGTCCAGTCACCCCTCCACTTT NA TRBJ1-6 TRBD1 TRBV6-2/TRBV6-3
CASRRASTYEQYF TGTGCCAGCAGGCGGGCCAGTACCTACGAGCAGTACTTC NA TRBJ2-7 NA TRBV6-6
CASSPGVATDTQYF TGTGCCAGCAGCCCCGGCGTGGCCACAGATACGCAGTATTTT few TRBJ2-3 NA TRBV7-2
CASSTGQRAPDTQYF TGCGCCAGCAGCACCGGACAGAGGGCCCCAGATACGCAGTATTTT few TRBJ2-3 NA TRBV5-1
CSAGVGTNYGYTF TGCAGTGCAGGGGTAGGGACTAACTATGGCTACACCTTC once TRBJ1-2 NA TRBV20-1
CSAQGPGDPYEQYF TGCAGTGCTCAGGGTCCCGGGGACCCCTACGAGCAGTACTTC few TRBJ2-7 NA TRBV20-1
CASGLVRDRNGYTF TGTGCTAGTGGTTTGGTACGGGACAGGAATGGCTACACCTTC NA TRBJ1-2 TRBD1 TRBV12-5
CASSDSVYYEQYF TGTGCCAGCAGTGACTCAGTATACTACGAGCAGTACTTC few TRBJ2-7 NA TRBV6-5
CATGANGELFF TGTGCCACCGGAGCCAACGGGGAGCTGTTTTTT NA TRBJ2-2 NA TRBV6-5
CASSAGSFNTDTQYF TGTGCCAGCAGCGCAGGATCTTTTAACACAGATACGCAGTATTTT few TRBJ2-3 NA TRBV11-2
CASSLQEGPDEQYF TGCGCCAGCAGCTTGCAAGAAGGTCCCGACGAGCAGTACTTC NA TRBJ2-7 NA TRBV5-1
CASSLWSTGTLNYGYTF TGTGCCAGCAGTTTATGGTCGACAGGGACCCTTAACTATGGCTACACCTTC few TRBJ1-2 TRBD1 TRBV28
CASSAAGGTLETQYF TGTGCCAGCAGCGCAGCGGGAGGGACGTTAGAGACCCAGTACTTC NA TRBJ2-5 TRBD2 TRBV6-2/TRBV6-3
CASSQPGQGGNIQYF TGCGCCAGCAGCCAGCCGGGACAGGGGGGAAACATTCAGTACTTC NA TRBJ2-4 TRBD1 TRBV4-3
CASSGLGEASPLHF TGTGCCAGCAGTGGATTGGGGGAAGCTTCACCCCTCCACTTT few TRBJ1-6 NA TRBV25-1
CSARGGIATAGDTQYF TGCAGTGCTAGAGGGGGTATAGCGACGGCGGGAGATACGCAGTATTTT NA TRBJ2-3 NA TRBV20-1
CASRLWGGEGDGDNEQFF TGTGCCAGCAGACTTTGGGGGGGGGAAGGAGATGGGGACAATGAGCAGTTCTTC NA TRBJ2-1 TRBD2 TRBV6-4
CASSFLLATLSYEQYF TGTGCCAGCAGTTTCCTGCTAGCGACCCTCTCCTACGAGCAGTACTTC NA TRBJ2-7 NA TRBV28
CASSPWGAKNIQYF TGTGCCAGCAGCCCCTGGGGCGCGAAAAACATTCAGTACTTC NA TRBJ2-4 NA TRBV3-1
CASSPSPGGSADTQYF TGTGCCAGCAGCCCCAGTCCAGGCGGGAGCGCAGATACGCAGTATTTT NA TRBJ2-3 TRBD2 TRBV9
CASSRGYTDTQYF TGCGCCAGCAGCCGAGGATACACAGATACGCAGTATTTT NA TRBJ2-3 NA TRBV4-1
CASSQEGGTSQGNEQFF TGCGCCAGCAGCCAAGAAGGAGGGACTAGTCAGGGCAATGAGCAGTTCTTC NA TRBJ2-1 TRBD2 TRBV4-3
CASSLRGQGGTNEQFF TGTGCCAGCAGCCTCCGGGGACAGGGTGGGACCAATGAGCAGTTCTTC NA TRBJ2-1 TRBD1 TRBV9
CSAGRSGASYEQYF TGCAGTGCTGGGAGAAGCGGGGCCTCCTACGAGCAGTACTTC NA TRBJ2-7 TRBD2 TRBV20-1
CASSLVSPPQRGILYEQYF TGTGCCAGCAGCTTAGTGTCCCCGCCCCAGAGGGGGATTTTGTACGAGCAGTACTTC NA TRBJ2-7 NA TRBV11-2
CAGSKRTSGGEETQYF TGTGCCGGCAGCAAGAGGACTAGCGGGGGAGAAGAGACCCAGTACTTC NA TRBJ2-5 TRBD2 TRBV7-2
CASSEAGSNEKLFF TGTGCCAGCAGTGAAGCCGGTTCTAATGAAAAACTGTTTTTT NA TRBJ1-4 NA TRBV25-1
CAISEGATGVGNSPLHF TGTGCCATCAGTGAGGGGGCAACAGGGGTGGGTAATTCACCCCTCCACTTT NA TRBJ1-6 TRBD1 TRBV10-3